The 8 T cell receptor beta chains listed next were all sequenced from one sample in a study of T cells in Graves' hyperthyroidism and ophthalmopathy. TCR beta CDR3 sequences were amplified from RNA transcripts. The study used the HTBI primer set for a first-round RT-PCR of the TCR CDR3. TCRdb itself ran the multiplex PCR reads through MiXCR, one entry per CDR3 protein. The table includes some 560,000 distinct CDR3 sequences, 15% to 18% detected once. Sequenced input: blood. Every receptor here comes from a woman younger than 45 with Graves' hyperthyroidism.

Many counts were recorded for this clonotype. The CDR3 nucleotides are TGTGCCAGCAGCCAACGGGCTGGGCGCGCTAACTATGGCTACACCTTC. Translated: CASSQRAGRANYGYTF. This chain joins TRBV3-1 and TRBJ1-2; D is undetermined. CDR1 is LGHDT, CDR2 YNNKEL, per germline (reference sequence). Trimming stripped 2 bases from V and 0 bases from J, with 13 bases between. The CDR3 totals 16 residues. The variable domain in full, completed from reference TRBV3-1 and TRBJ1-2, reads DTAVSQTPKYLVTQMGNDKSIKCEQNLGHDTMYWYKQDSKKFLKIMFSYNNKELIINETVPNRFSPKSPDKAHLNLHINSLELGDSAVYFCASSQRAGRANYGYTFGSGTRLTVV.

This clonotype was recorded at least ten times. V usage is TRBV12-3 or TRBV12-4 and J usage is TRBJ2-7; D might be TRBD2 (5 bases). The CDR3 has 14 residues. Trimming left V 6 bases short and J 0 bases short, with 12 bases between. Written as DNA, the CDR3 is TGTGCCAGCAGCTTAATCGGGAACTCCTACGAGCAGTACTTC. Residues: CASSLIGNSYEQYF.

In this sample, this clonotype turned up a few times. The gene calls are TRBV7-3 and TRBJ2-1; 11 positions agree with TRBD2. Germline lookup yields CDR1 SGHTA and CDR2 FQGTGA. The CDR3 spans 16 residues. The V and J ends lost 3 bases and 3 bases, in that order; junction bases with no gene match: 4. This CDR3 is CASSFYGTSGYNEQFF. In DNA, the CDR3 is TGTGCCAGCAGCTTTTATGGGACTAGCGGCTACAATGAGCAGTTCTTC.

This chain links TRBV19 with TRBJ2-1, with 8 bases that match TRBD2. The length of the CDR3 is 14 residues. Germline assignment: CDR1 LNHDA and CDR2 SQIVND (reference sequence). The J segment lost 10 bases and the V segment lost 3 bases, leaving 8 bases of the junction unmatched. The CDR3 nucleotides read TGTGCCAGTAGTATGCTAGCGGGTACAGGGGAGCAGTTCTTC. Its protein product is CASSMLAGTGEQFF.

This clonotype was observed at least ten times. V usage is TRBV7-2 and J usage is TRBJ2-5; 7 bases agree with TRBD2. Per the germline V gene, CDR1 is SGHTA and CDR2 is FQGNSA. The V gene end was trimmed by 2 bases and the J gene end by 2 bases; junction bases not matched to a gene: 8. This CDR3 spans 16 amino acids. The CDR3 bases are TGTGCCAGCAGCTTAAAAGCGGGATCTTGGCAAGAGACCCAGTACTTC. This translates into CASSLKAGSWQETQYF.

In this sample, this clonotype turned up many times. The chain couples TRBV29-1 to TRBJ2-7, with a possible D match to TRBD1 (8 bases). Germline loops: CDR1 SQVTM, CDR2 ANQGSEA. This CDR3 contains 14 residues. V was cut by 6 bases and J by 4 bases, with 19 bases left in between. The CDR3 is CSVDGQGGLYEQYF. CDR3 sequence (DNA): TGCAGCGTAGACGGACAGGGAGGGTTGTACGAGCAGTACTTC.

This clonotype occurred many times. The chain links TRBV7-2 to TRBJ2-7, with TRBD1 as a possible D gene (6 bases). CDR3 length equals 15 residues. Germline CDR1 is SGHTA and CDR2 is FQGNSA. V was cut by 5 bases and J by 1 base, with 15 bases left in between. The CDR3 sequence is CASSPRGRGSYEQYF. In DNA form, the CDR3 reads TGTGCCAGCAGCCCACGGGGCAGGGGATCCTACGAGCAGTACTTC.

The chain is built from TRBV7-2 and TRBJ2-1; 7 bases fit TRBD2. The germline CDR1 and CDR2 sequences are SGHTA and FQGNSA. The CDR3 consists of 21 residues. V lost 5 bases, J lost 8 bases, and 30 bases stayed unmatched. DNA of the CDR3: TGTGCCAGCAGCCCGAGTTCTAGCGGTACCAAACACTTCCCTGGGGTTGATGAGCAGTTCTTC. This sequence encodes CASSPSSSGTKHFPGVDEQFF.